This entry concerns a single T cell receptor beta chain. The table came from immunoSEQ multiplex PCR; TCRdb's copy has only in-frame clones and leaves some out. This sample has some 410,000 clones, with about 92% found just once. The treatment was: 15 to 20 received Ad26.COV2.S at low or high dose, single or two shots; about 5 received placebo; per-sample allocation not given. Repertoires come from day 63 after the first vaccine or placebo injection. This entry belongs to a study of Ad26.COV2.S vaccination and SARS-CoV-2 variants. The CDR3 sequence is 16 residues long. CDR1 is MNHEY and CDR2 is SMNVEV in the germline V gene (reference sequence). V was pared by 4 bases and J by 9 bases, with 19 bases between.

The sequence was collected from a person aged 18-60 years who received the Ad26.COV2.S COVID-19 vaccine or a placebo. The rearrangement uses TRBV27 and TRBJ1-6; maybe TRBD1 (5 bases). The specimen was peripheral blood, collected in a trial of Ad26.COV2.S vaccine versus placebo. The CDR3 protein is CASSWGSVGISSPLHF. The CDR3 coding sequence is TGTGCCAGCAGTTGGGGGTCGGTGGGTATAAGTTCACCCCTCCACTTT.